This T cell receptor (beta chain) was obtained from a study of cytomegalovirus exposure and HLA in healthy donors. General study findings and limits: There were some public TCRs occurring in many donors, but most TCR sequences were rare. Accounts indicate the classifier identified cytomegalovirus status with strong specificity and sensitivity. It was fewer than 200 TCR beta chains that were listed as cytomegalovirus-associated.

Comment on this clone: Its antigen is currently unknown.

The donors formed part of the approximately 110-subject validation cohort, distinct from the roughly 660-subject first cohort. The CDR3 consists of 15 residues. CDR1 and CDR2 from the germline V gene are SGHNT and YYREEE (reference sequence). Trimming pared 1 base from V and 4 bases from J, leaving 13 bases between. Libraries were prepared by immunoSEQ multiplex PCR; TCRdb keeps only in-frame clonotypes and omits some of them. The repertoire holds 200,000 to 250,000 clones, with about 90% as singletons. This receptor was obtained from a woman aged 18-29 years in good health and CMV-seronegative. Sequencing was done on a sample of PBMCs. V usage is TRBV5-4 and J usage is TRBJ2-3; D might be TRBD2 (6 bases). CDR3 region: CASSLSGQRADTQYF. The DNA for the CDR3 is TGTGCCAGCAGCTTGTCGGGCCAGCGGGCAGATACGCAGTATTTT.